Reported below is one T cell receptor beta chain. Germline values: CDR1 SGHTA, CDR2 FQGNSA. The CDR3 covers 16 residues. This sample is drawn from a study of CXCR3-negative and CXCR3-positive naive CD8 T cells. It was by 5' RACE with UMI labels that the TRB cDNA libraries were prepared. TCRdb re-called the 5' RACE reads, yielding one record per CDR3 amino acid sequence without DNA. The sample holds around 140,000 distinct CDR3 sequences. Material: naive CXCR3- CD8+ T cells from blood. Subset in this sample: CD45RO-CCR7+CD27+CD95- naive CD8+ T cells lacking CXCR3 (TNR3-). This chain connects TRBV7-2 to TRBJ2-2. The TCR comes from a human donor in good health. Some clones in this sample may be carry-over from other donors' samples. CDR3 protein: CASSLDPFANTGELFF.